This T cell receptor beta chain is from a study of early T cells in non-severe SARS-CoV-2 infection. Study-wide context: Unpaired chains resulted from sequencing bulk RNA of unsorted whole blood.

Findings of the study overall: Anti-spike CD8 responses were favored in VDJdb matching, and private and CD4 specificities were missed.

V shed 5 bases, J shed 9 bases, and the junction held 13 bases outside the gene matches. The CDR3 is 15 amino acids. Looked up from germline, CDR1 is SGHTA and CDR2 is FQGNSA. This clonotype occurred many times. Antigen specificity is unknown. Unique molecular identifiers (one per individual cDNA molecule) were attached. MiXCR was run by TCRdb on the 5' RACE reads, yielding one entry per CDR3 protein. The table includes tens of thousands of distinct CDR3 sequences, 10% detected once. The clonotype was recovered from an adult who was a healthcare worker with PCR-confirmed SARS-CoV-2 infection or an uninfected control (not recorded which). The material sequenced was whole blood. V usage is TRBV7-2 and J usage is TRBJ2-5; 9 bases align to TRBD2. DNA of the CDR3: TGTGCCAGCAGCCGAGCGGGGGGAACATTGATGGCCCAGTACTTC. This sequence encodes CASSRAGGTLMAQYF.